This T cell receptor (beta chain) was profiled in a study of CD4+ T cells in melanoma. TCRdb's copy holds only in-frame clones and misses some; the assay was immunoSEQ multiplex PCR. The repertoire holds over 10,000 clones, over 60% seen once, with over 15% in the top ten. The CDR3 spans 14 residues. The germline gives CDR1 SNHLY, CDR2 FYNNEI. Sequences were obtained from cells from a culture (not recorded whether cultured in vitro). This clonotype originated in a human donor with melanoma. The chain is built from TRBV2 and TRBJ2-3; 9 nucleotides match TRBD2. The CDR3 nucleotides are TGTTCCTTTCGCGGGGGGGCCATCCCCGATACGCAGTATTTT. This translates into CSFRGGAIPDTQYF. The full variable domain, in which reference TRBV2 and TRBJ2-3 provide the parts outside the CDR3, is EPEVTQTPSHQVTQMGQEVILRCVPISNHLYFYWYRQILGQKVEFLVSFYNNEISEKSEIFDDQFSVERPDGSNFTLKIRSTKLEDSAMYFCSFRGGAIPDTQYFGPGTRLTVL.